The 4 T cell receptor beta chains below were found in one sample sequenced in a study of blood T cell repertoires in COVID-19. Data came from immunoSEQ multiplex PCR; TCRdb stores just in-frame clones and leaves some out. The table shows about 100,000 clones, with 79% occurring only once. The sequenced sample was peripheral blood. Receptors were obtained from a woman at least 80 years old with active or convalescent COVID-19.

The CDR3 nucleotides are TGTGCCAGCAGCATCGGGACAGTCCGCGCGCAGTACTTC. Its protein product is CASSIGTVRAQYF. The chain uses TRBV13 and TRBJ2-7; TRBD1 aligns across 7 bases. The V and J ends lost 5 bases and 9 bases, in that order; junction bases with no gene match: 10. The germline V gene has CDR1 PRHDT and CDR2 FYEKMQ (reference sequence). The CDR3 extends over 13 amino acids.

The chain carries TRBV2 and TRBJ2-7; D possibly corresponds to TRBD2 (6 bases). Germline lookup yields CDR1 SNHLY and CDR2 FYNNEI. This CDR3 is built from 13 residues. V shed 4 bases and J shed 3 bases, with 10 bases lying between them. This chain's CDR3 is CASSASAYYEQYF. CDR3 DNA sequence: TGTGCCAGCAGTGCTAGCGCCTACTACGAGCAGTACTTC.

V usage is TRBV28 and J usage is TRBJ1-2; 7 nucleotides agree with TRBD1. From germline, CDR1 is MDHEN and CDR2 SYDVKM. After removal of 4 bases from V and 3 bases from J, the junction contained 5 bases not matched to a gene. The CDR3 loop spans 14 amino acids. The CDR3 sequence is CASSSTGVYYGYTF. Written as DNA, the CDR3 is TGTGCCAGCAGTTCCACAGGGGTCTACTATGGCTACACCTTC.

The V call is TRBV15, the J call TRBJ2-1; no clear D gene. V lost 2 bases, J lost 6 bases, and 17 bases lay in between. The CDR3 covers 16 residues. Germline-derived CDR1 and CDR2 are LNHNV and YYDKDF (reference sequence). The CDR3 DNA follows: TGTGCCACCAGCAGACAAAGATGGGCTGGCAGCAATGAGCAGTTCTTC. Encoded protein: CATSRQRWAGSNEQFF.